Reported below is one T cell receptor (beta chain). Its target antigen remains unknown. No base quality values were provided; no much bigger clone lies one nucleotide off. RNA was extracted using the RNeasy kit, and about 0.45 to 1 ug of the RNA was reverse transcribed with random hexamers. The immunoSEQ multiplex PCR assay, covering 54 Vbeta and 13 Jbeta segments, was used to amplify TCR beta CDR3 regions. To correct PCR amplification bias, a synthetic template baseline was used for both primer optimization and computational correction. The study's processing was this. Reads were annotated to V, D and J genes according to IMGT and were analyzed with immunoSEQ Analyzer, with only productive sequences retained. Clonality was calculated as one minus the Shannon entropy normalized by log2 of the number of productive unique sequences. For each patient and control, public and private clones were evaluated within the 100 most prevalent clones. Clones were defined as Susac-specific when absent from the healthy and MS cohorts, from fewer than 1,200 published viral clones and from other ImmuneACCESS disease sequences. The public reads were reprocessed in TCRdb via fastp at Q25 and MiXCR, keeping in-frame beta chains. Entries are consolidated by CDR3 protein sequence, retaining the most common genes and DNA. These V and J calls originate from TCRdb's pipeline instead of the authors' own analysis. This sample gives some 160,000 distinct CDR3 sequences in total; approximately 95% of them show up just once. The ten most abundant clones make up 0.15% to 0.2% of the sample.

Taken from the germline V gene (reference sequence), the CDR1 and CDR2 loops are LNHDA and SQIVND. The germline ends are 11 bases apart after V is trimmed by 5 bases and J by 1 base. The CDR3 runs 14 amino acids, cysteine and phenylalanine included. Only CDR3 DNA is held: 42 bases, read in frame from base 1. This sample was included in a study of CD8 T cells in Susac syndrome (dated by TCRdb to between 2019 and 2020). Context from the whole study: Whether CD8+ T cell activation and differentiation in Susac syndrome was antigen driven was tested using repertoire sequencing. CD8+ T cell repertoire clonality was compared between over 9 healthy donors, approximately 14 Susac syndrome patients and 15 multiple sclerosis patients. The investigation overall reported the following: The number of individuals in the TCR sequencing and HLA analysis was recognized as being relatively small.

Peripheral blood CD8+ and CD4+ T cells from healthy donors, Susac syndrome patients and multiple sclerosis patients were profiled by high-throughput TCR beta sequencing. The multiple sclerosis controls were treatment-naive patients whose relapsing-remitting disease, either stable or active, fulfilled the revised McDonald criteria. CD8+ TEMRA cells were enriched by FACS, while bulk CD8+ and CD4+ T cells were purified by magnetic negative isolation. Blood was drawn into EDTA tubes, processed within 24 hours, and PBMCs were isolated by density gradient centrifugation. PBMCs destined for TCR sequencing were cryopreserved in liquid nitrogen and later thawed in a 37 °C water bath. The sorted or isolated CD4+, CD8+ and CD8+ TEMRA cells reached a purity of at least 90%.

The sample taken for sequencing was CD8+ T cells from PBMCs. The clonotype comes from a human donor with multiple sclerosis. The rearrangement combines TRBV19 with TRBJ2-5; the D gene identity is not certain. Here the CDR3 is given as CASSPRTPQETQYF. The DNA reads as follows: TGTGCCAGTAGTCCCCGGACGCCCCAAGAGACCCAGTACTTC.